This TCR beta chain is drawn from a study of T cell repertoires in cytomegalovirus infection. About the research overall: Public TCR beta signatures indicated both CMV infection and matching HLA type.

This clonotype was seen a few times. Its antigen is undetermined. Study-wide results and limits: Dominating the ex vivo response were HLA-C-restricted CMV-specific TCR beta clonotypes.

Germline CDR1 LGHDT, CDR2 YNNKEL (reference sequence). The trim removed 4 bases at V and 4 bases at J, leaving 6 bases unmatched. There are 15 residues in the CDR3. Each CDR3 protein gets one entry after TCRdb re-called the reads with MiXCR. This sample yields about 490,000 distinct CDR3 sequences, of which around 11% are seen a single time; around 9.6% belongs to the top ten. Material: PBMCs. The TCR comes from a human donor in good health (CMV status not recorded). Some clones in this sample may be carry-over from other donors' samples. The chain carries TRBV3-1 and TRBJ2-2; 7 bases are a match to TRBD2. CDR3 nucleotides: TGTGCCAGCAGCCTTCACGGGGGGAGCACCGGGGAGCTGTTTTTT. Translating it yields CASSLHGGSTGELFF.